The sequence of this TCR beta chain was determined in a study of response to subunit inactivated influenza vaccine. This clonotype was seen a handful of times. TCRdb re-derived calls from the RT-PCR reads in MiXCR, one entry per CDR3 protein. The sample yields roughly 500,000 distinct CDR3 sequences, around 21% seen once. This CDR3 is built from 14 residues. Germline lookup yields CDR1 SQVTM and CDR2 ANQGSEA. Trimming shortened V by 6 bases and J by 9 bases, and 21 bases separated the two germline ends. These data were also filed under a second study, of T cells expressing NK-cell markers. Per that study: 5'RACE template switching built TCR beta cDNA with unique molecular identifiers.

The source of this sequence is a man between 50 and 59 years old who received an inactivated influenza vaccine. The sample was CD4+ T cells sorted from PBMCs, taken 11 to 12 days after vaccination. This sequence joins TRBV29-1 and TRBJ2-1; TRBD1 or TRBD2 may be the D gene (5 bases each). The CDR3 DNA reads TGCAGCGTACAAACGGGACCTCGATTGGGTGAGCAGTTCTTC. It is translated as CSVQTGPRLGEQFF.